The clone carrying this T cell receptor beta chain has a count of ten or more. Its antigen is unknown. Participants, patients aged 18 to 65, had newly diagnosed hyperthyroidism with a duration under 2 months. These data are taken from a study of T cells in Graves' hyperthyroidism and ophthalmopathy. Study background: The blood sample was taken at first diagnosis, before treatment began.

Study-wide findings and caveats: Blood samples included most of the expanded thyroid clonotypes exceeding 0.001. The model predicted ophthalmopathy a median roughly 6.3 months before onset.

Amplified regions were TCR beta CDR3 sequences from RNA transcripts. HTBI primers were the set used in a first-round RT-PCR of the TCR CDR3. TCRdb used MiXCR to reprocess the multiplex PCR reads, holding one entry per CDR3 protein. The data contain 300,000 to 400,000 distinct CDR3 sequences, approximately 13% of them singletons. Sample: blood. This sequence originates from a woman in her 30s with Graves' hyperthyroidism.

The CDR3 nucleotides read TGTGCCAGCAGTTTAGTTGAGGGCAGCGCGGGGGAAGCTTTCTTT. This codes for CASSLVEGSAGEAFF. The rearrangement links TRBV12-3 or TRBV12-4 to TRBJ1-1; D gene uncertain. The V end lost 1 base, the J end lost 8 bases, and 17 bases lay between the germline ends. This CDR3 comprises 15 residues.